The 3 T cell receptor beta chains below all came from one sample that was sequenced in a study of T cell responses to AZD1222 COVID-19 vaccine. Measured with immunoSEQ multiplex PCR; TCRdb has only the in-frame clones, and not every one. The data contain under 150,000 clones, over 90% of them singletons. This specimen consisted of peripheral blood, obtained on day 0 of AZD1222 vaccination. The receptors were gathered from an adult in good health.

The CDR3 DNA follows: TGTGCCAGCAGTTTGCCAGGGGGGTGGGGTACTGAAGCTTTCTTT. Translation gives CASSLPGGWGTEAFF. The chain couples TRBV28 to TRBJ1-1; TRBD1 matches 7 bases. Germline V lookup: CDR1 MDHEN, CDR2 SYDVKM. J gave up 5 bases and V 3 bases, and 9 bases lay outside the gene matches. The CDR3 length is 15 residues.

The chain joins TRBV6-5 to TRBJ2-7; the D call may be TRBD1 or TRBD2 (7 bases each). CDR3 length: 14 residues. CDR1 is MNHEY and CDR2 is SVGAGI in the germline V gene. V was trimmed by 4 bases and J by 1 base, leaving 11 bases between them. This CDR3 is CASSSGGGSYEQYF. In DNA form, the CDR3 reads TGTGCCAGCAGTTCAGGGGGGGGTTCCTACGAGCAGTACTTC.

The chain links TRBV30 to TRBJ1-3; D remains unclear. Trimming cost V 4 bases and J 1 base, with 11 bases left between them. Germline V gives CDR1 GTSNPN, CDR2 SVGIG (reference sequence). CDR3 length: 14 residues. CDR3 bases: TGTGCCTGGAAACTCCTTAATTCTGGAAACACCATATATTTT. Amino acid sequence: CAWKLLNSGNTIYF. Full variable domain (rest looked up from reference TRBV30 and TRBJ1-3): SQTIHQWPATLVQPVGSPLSLECTVEGTSNPNLYWYRQAAGRGLQLLFYSVGIGQISSEVPQNLSASRPQDRQFILSSKKLLLSDSGFYLCAWKLLNSGNTIYFGEGSWLTVV.